The source of this T cell receptor beta chain is a study of blood T cell repertoires in COVID-19. Study-level information: Collection of acute and convalescent COVID-19 samples took place in the United States, Italy and Spain. The cDNA or gDNA used as material had been derived from T cells, B-cell-depleted T cells, or PBMCs.

Study processing details: Estimation of nucleated cell counts was performed using reference gene primer amplification. Sequencing used immunoSEQ multiplex PCR; TCRdb keeps in-frame clones, though not all of them. V and J calls and clone size follow that table, whereas D and trimming were derived from the DNA. The data show 300,000 to 400,000 clones, 80% to 90% seen once. The V gene lost 4 bases and the J gene lost 0 bases, with 6 bases spanning the gap. There are 13 residues in the CDR3. The germline V gene has CDR1 SGHVS and CDR2 FQNEAQ. Material: peripheral blood. The rearrangement joins TRBV7-8 to TRBJ1-1; TRBD1 might be the D (5 bases). The receptor comes from a man aged 50 to 59 with active or convalescent COVID-19. The CDR3 sequence: CASSSDMNTEAFF. The CDR3 DNA follows: TGTGCCAGCAGCTCGGACATGAACACTGAAGCTTTCTTT.